This TCR beta chain derives from a study of T cell responses to AZD1222 COVID-19 vaccine. This table comes from immunoSEQ multiplex PCR, and its TCRdb copy is limited to in-frame clones, with some not included. The data show 95,000 to 150,000 clones, 90% seen once. There are 15 residues in the CDR3. Germline V lookup: CDR1 SGDLS, CDR2 YYNGEE. V gave up 3 bases and J gave up 0 bases, with 12 bases separating them. Sequenced material: peripheral blood, taken on day 0 of MenACWY control vaccination. This clonotype originated in an adult in good health. The chain joins TRBV9 to TRBJ2-5; D is undetermined. CDR3 bases: TGTGCCAGCAGCGCCCCCGAAGACAACCAAGAGACCCAGTACTTC. Amino acids: CASSAPEDNQETQYF.